Described below is a single T cell receptor beta chain sequence and its context. The entry originates in a study of blood T cell repertoires in COVID-19. As for the study in general: The origin of the acute and convalescent COVID-19 samples was the United States, Italy and Spain.

Germline V gene lookup returns CDR1 WNHNN and CDR2 SYGVQD (reference sequence). There are 14 residues in the CDR3. V gave up 3 bases and J gave up 2 bases, with 11 bases separating them. Profiled with immunoSEQ multiplex PCR; TCRdb holds only in-frame clones, not every one. This table has roughly 100,000 clones, over 75% appearing once. The sequenced sample consisted of peripheral blood. The J gene is TRBJ2-7, the V gene TRBV10-1; a weak D match, TRBD1 (6 bases). This clonotype originated in a man over 45 with acute or convalescent COVID-19. CDR3 in amino acids: CASSDRQGTYEQYF. For the CDR3, the DNA is TGCGCCAGCAGTGATAGGCAGGGGACCTACGAGCAGTACTTC.